This record looks at one TCR beta chain sequence and its context. The data originate from a study of blood T cell repertoires in COVID-19. Germline CDR1 is LGHNT and CDR2 is FRNRAP. The CDR3 is 17 amino acids. Trimming removed 5 bases from V and 1 base from J, with 17 bases in between. Sequenced by immunoSEQ multiplex PCR; TCRdb stores in-frame clones only, minus some. The sample yields more than 200,000 clones, more than 65% seen once. The sequence was obtained from a man aged 50-59 years with active or convalescent COVID-19. The chain uses TRBV12-5 and TRBJ2-2, with D possibly TRBD1 on 6 matching bases. Sample: peripheral blood. The CDR3 loop reads CASGGEGGAENTGELFF. DNA of the CDR3: TGTGCTAGTGGTGGAGAAGGGGGAGCGGAGAACACCGGGGAGCTGTTTTTT.